This note documents a single T cell receptor beta chain sequence. The antigen is not known. The data originate from a study of cytomegalovirus exposure and HLA in healthy donors. Overall study results and limits: Both high specificity and high sensitivity reportedly marked the classifier's diagnosis of cytomegalovirus status. The authors listed 150 to 200 TCR beta chains as cytomegalovirus-associated.

The study ran its PCR with 60 Vbeta and 13 Jbeta primers. Sequencing used immunoSEQ multiplex PCR; TCRdb keeps in-frame clones, though not all of them. Found here are 140,000 to 150,000 clones; the top ten clones hold 0.75% to 1%. This CDR3 is 18 amino acids long. V shed 2 bases and J shed 3 bases, with 17 bases lying between them. Germline V gene data show CDR1 as LGHNA and CDR2 as YSLEER. Material for sequencing was PBMCs. This receptor was identified in a male donor in good health and CMV-seronegative. The rearrangement links TRBV4-3 to TRBJ2-6, with TRBD2 as a possible D gene (6 bases). In DNA form, the CDR3 reads TGCGCCAGCAGCCAACTCCTATTGGGAGGAGGTGGGGCCAACGTCCTGACTTTC. Protein product: CASSQLLLGGGGANVLTF.